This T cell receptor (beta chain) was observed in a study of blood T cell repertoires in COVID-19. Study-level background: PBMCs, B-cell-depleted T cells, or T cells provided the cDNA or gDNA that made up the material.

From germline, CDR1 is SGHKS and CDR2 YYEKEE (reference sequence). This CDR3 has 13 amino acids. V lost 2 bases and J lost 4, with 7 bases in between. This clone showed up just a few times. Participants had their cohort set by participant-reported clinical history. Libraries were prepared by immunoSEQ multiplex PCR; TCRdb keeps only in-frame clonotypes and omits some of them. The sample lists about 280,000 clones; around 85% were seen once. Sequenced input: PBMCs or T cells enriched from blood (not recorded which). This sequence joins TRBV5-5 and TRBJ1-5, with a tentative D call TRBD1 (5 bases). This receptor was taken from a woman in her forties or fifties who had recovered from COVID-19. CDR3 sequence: CASSLTGNQPQHF. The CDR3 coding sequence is TGTGCCAGCAGCTTAACAGGTAATCAGCCCCAGCATTTT.